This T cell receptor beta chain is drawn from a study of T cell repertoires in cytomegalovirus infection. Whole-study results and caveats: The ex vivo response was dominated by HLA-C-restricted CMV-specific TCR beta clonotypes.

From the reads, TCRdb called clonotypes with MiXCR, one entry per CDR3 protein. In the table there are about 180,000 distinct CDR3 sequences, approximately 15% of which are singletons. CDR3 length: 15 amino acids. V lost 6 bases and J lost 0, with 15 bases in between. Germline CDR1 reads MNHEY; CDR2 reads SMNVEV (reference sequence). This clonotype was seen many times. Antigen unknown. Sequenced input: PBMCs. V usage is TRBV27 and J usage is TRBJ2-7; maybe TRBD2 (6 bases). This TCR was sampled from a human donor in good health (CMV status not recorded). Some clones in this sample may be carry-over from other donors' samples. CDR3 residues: CASSPLGGASYEQYF. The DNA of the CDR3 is TGTGCCAGCAGCCCTCTTGGCGGGGCCTCCTACGAGCAGTACTTC.